This T cell receptor (beta chain) was identified in a study of OX40 agonist ivuxolimab in advanced cancers. Whole-study results and caveats: Relative to CD4+, CD8+ T cells held more expanded clones on average.

TCRdb keeps only in-frame clones here, not all; method: immunoSEQ multiplex PCR. The repertoire holds around 80,000 clones, with approximately 84% as singletons. Concerning this clone: Its antigen is as yet unknown.

Sequenced here: CD4+ or CD8+ T cells sorted from blood, sampled in a trial of the OX40 agonist ivuxolimab. This clonotype was sampled from an adult with an advanced solid tumor such as melanoma, head and neck, liver or kidney cancer.

The CDR3 protein is CASSNLDLRETQYF. The CDR3 DNA sequence: TGTGCCAGCAGCAACTTGGATTTGAGGGAGACCCAGTACTTC. The chain couples TRBV21-1 to TRBJ2-5; the DNA was not used to check the table's D call, TRBD2. TRBV21-1 is recorded as a pseudogene. The CDR3 runs to 14 residues.